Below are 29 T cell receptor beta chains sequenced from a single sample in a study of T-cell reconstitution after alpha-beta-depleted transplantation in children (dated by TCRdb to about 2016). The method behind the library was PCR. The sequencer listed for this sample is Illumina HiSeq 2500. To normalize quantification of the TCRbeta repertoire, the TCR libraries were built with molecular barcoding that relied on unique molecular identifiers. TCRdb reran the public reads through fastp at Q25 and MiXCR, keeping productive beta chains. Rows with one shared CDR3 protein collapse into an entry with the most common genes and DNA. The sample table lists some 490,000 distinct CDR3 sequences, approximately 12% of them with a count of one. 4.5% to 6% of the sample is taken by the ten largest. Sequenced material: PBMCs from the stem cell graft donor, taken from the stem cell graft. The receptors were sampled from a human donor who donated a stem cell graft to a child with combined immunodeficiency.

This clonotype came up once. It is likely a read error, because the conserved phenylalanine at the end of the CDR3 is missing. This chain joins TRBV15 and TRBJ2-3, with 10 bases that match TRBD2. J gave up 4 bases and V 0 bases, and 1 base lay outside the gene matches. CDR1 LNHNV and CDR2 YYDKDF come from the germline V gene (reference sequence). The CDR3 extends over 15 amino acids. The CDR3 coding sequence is TGTGCCACCAGCAGAGAACTAGCGGGGTCAGATACGCAGTATTCT. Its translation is CATSRELAGSDTQYS.

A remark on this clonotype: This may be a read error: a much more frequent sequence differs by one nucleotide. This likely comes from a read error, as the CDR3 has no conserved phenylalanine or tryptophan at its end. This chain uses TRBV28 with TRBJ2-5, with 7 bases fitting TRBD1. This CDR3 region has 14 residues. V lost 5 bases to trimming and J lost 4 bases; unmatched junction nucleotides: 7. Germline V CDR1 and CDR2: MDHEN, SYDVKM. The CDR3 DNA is TGTGCCAGCAGTCCTGCCGGGACAGTAGAGACCCAGTACTAC. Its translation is CASSPAGTVETQYY.

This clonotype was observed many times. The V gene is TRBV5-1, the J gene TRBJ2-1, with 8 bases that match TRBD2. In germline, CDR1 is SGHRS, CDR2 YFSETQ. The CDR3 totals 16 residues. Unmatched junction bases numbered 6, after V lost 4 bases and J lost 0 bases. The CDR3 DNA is TGCGCCAGCAGCATCACTAGCGGAAGCTCCTACAATGAGCAGTTCTTC. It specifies CASSITSGSSYNEQFF.

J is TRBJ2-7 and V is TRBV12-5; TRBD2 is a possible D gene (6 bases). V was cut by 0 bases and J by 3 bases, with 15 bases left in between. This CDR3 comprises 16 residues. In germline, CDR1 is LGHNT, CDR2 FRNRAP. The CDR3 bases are TGTGCTAGTGGTTTGGTATTCCCGGGACTGAACTACGAGCAGTACTTC. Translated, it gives CASGLVFPGLNYEQYF.

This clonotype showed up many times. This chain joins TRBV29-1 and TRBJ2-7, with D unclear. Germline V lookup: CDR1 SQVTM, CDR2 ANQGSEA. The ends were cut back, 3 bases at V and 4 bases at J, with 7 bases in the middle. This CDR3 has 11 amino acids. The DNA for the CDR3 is TGCAGCGTTGAGGTAGGGTACGAGCAGTACTTC. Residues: CSVEVGYEQYF.

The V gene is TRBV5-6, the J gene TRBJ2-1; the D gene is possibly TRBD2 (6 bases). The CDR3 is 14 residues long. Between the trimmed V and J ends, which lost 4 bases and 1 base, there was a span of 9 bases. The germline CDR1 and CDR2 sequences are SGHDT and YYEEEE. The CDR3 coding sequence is TGTGCCAGCAGCCCTAGCGAATCCTACAATGAGCAGTTCTTC. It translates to CASSPSESYNEQFF.

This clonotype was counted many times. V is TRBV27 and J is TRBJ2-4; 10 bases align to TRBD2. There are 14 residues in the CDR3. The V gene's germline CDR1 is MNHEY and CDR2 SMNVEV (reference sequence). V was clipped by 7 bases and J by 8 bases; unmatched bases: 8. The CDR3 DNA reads TGTGCCAGCACTAGCGGGAGAGACGTGGACATTCAGTACTTC. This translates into CASTSGRDVDIQYF.

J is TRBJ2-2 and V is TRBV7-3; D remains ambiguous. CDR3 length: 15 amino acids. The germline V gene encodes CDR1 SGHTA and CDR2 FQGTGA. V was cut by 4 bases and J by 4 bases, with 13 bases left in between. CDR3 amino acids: CASSSGSVSTGELFF. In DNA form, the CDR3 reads TGTGCCAGCAGCTCCGGGTCGGTTAGCACCGGGGAGCTGTTTTTT.

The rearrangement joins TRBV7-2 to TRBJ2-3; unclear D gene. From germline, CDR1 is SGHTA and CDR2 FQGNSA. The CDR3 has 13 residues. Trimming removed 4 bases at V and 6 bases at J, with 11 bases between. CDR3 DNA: TGTGCCAGCAGCTCCCACTCGGTCGATACGCAGTATTTT. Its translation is CASSSHSVDTQYF.

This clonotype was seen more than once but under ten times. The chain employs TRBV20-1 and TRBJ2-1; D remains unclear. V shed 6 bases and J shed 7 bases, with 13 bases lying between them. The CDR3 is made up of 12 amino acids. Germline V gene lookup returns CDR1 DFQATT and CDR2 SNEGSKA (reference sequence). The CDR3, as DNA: TGCAGTGCGAGACTGCAAAGAAATGAGCAGTTCTTC. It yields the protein CSARLQRNEQFF.

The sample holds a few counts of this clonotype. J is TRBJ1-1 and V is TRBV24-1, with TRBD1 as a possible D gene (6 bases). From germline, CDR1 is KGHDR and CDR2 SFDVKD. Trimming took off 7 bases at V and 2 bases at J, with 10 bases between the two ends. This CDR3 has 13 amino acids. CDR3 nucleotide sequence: TGTGCCACCAGACAGGGAGGTAACACTGAAGCTTTCTTT. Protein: CATRQGGNTEAFF.

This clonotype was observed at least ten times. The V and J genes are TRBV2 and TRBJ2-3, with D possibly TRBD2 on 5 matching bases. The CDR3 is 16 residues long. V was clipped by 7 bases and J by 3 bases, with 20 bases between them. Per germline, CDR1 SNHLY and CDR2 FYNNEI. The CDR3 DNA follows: TGTGCCAGCACCGCTGACTGGGTTTTAGCGACAGATACGCAGTATTTT. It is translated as CASTADWVLATDTQYF.

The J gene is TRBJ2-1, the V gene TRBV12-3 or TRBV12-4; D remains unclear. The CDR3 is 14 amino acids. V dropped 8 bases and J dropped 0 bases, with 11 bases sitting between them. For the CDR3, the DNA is TGTGCCAGCTCCTCGATCCTCTCCTACAATGAGCAGTTCTTC. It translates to CASSSILSYNEQFF.

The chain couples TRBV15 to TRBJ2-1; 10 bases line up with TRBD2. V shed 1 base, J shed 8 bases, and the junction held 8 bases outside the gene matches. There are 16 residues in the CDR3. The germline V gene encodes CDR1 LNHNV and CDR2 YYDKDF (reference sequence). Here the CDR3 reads CATSRVDSGGLDEQFF. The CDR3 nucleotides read TGTGCCACCAGCAGAGTGGATAGCGGGGGGTTGGATGAGCAGTTCTTC.

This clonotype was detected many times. Written as DNA, the CDR3 is TGCGCCAGCAGCTTGAGGACTAGCGGGAAAAATGAGCAGTTCTTC. Translated, it gives CASSLRTSGKNEQFF. V gene TRBV5-1 combines with J gene TRBJ2-1, with 12 bases that match TRBD2. Germline CDR1 SGHRS, CDR2 YFSETQ. The V gene end was trimmed by 1 base and the J gene end by 7 bases; junction bases not matched to a gene: 3. The CDR3 spans 15 residues.

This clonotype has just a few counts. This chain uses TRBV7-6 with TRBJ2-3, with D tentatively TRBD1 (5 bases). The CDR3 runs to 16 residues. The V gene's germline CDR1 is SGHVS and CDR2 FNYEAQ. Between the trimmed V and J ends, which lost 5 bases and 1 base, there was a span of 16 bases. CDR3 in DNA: TGTGCCAGCAGCAACTGGGGCCAGGTCGGCACAGATACGCAGTATTTT. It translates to CASSNWGQVGTDTQYF.

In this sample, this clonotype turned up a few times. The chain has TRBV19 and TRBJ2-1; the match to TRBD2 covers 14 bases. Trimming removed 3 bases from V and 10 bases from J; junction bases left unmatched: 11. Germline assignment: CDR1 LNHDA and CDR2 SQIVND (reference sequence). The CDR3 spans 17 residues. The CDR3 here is CASSIGGGTSGRGEQFF. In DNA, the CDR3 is TGTGCCAGTAGTATTGGGGGAGGGACTAGCGGGAGAGGGGAGCAGTTCTTC.

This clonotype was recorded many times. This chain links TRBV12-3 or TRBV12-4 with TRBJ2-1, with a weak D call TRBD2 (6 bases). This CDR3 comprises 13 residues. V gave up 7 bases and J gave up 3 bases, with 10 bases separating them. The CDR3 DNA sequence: TGTGCCAGCAAAATGGACTACTACAATGAGCAGTTCTTC. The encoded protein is CASKMDYYNEQFF.

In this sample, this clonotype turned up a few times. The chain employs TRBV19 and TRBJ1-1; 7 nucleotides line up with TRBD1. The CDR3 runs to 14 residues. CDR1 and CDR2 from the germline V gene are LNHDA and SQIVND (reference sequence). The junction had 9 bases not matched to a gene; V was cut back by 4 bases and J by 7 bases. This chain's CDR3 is CASSKGDSRHEAFF. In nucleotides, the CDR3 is TGTGCCAGTAGTAAGGGGGACAGTCGGCATGAAGCTTTCTTT.

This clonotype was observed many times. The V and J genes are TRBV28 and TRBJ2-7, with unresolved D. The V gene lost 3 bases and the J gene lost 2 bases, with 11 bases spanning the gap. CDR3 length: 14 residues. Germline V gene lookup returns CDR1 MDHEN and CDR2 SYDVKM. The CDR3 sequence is CASSFRKDTYEQYF. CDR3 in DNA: TGTGCCAGCAGTTTCCGGAAAGATACCTACGAGCAGTACTTC.

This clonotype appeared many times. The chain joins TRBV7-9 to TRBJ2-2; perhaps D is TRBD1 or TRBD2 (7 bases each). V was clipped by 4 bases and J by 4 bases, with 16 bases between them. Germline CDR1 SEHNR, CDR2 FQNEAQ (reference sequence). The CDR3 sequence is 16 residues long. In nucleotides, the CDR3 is TGTGCCAGCAGCTCAACGGGGGGACAGCTCACCGGGGAGCTGTTTTTT. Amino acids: CASSSTGGQLTGELFF. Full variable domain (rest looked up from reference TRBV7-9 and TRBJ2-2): DTGVSQNPRHKITKRGQNVTFRCDPISEHNRLYWYRQTLGQGPEFLTYFQNEAQLEKSRLLSDRFSAERPKGSFSTLEIQRTEQGDSAMYLCASSSTGGQLTGELFFGEGSRLTVL.

In DNA, the CDR3 is TGTGCCAGCCGAGGGCAGGGACCACAAGAGACCCAGTACTTC. It specifies CASRGQGPQETQYF. The J gene is TRBJ2-5, the V gene TRBV12-3 or TRBV12-4, with D perhaps assigned TRBD1 or TRBD2 (5 bases each). V shed 8 bases and J shed 2 bases, with 15 bases lying between them. The CDR3 loop spans 14 amino acids.

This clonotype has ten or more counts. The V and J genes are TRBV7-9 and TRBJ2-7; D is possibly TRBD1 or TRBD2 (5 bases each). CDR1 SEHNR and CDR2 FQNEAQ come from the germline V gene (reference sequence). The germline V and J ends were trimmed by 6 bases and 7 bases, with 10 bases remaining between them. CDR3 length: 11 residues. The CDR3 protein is CASSFWGEQYF. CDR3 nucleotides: TGTGCCAGCAGTTTTTGGGGGGAGCAGTACTTC. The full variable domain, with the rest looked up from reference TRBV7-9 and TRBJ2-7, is DTGVSQNPRHKITKRGQNVTFRCDPISEHNRLYWYRQTLGQGPEFLTYFQNEAQLEKSRLLSDRFSAERPKGSFSTLEIQRTEQGDSAMYLCASSFWGEQYFGPGTRLTVT.

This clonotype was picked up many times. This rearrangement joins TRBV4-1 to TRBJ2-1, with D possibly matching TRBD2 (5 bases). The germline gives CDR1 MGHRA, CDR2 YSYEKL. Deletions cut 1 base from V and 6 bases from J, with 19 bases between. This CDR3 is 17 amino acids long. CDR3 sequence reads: CASSQGLARRWGNEQFF. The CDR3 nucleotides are TGCGCCAGCAGCCAAGGTTTAGCGAGGAGGTGGGGCAATGAGCAGTTCTTC.

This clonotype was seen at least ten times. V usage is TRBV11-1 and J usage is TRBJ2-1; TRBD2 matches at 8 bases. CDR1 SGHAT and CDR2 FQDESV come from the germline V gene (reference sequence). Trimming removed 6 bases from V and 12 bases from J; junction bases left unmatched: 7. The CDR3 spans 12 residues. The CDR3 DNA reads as TGTGCCAGCAGACCGGGGGGGTCCCTGCAGTTCTTC. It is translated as CASRPGGSLQFF.

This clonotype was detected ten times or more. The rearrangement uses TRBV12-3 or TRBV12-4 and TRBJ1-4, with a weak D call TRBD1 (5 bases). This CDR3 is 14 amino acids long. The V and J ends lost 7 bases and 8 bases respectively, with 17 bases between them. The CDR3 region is CASNEDAGSEKLFF. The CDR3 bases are TGTGCCAGCAATGAAGATGCAGGGAGCGAAAAACTGTTTTTT.

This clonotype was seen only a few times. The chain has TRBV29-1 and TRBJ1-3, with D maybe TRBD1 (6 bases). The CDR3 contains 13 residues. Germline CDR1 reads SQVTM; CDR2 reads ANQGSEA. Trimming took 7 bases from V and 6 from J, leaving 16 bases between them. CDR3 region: CSASKTGENTIYF. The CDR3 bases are TGCAGCGCCTCCAAGACAGGAGAAAACACCATATATTTT.

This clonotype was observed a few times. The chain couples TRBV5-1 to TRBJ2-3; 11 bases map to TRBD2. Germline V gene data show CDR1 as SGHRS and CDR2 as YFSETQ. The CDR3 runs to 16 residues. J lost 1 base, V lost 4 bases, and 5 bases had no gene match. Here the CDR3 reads CASSPMTSGGTDTQYF. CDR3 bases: TGCGCCAGCAGCCCTATGACTAGCGGGGGCACAGATACGCAGTATTTT.

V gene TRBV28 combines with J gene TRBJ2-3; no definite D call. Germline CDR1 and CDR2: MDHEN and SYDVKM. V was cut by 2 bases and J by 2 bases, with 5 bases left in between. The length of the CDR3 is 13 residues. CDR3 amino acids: CASSLNPTDTQYF. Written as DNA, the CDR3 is TGTGCCAGCAGTTTAAATCCCACAGATACGCAGTATTTT.